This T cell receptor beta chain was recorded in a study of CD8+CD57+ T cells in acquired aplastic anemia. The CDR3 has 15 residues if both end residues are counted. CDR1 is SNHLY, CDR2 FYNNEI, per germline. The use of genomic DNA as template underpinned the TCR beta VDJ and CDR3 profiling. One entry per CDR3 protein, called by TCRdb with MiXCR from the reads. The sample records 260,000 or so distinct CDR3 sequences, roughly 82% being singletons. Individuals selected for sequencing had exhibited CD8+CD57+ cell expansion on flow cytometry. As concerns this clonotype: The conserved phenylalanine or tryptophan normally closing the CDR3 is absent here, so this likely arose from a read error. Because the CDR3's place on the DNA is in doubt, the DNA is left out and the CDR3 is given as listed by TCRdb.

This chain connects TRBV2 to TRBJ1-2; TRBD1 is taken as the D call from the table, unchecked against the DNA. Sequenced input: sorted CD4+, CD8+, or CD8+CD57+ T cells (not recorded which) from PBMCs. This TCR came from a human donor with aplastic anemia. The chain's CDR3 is CASSDGGIHEQGFGP.